This entry lists 23 T cell receptor beta chains sequenced from one sample in a study of T-cell reconstitution after alpha-beta-depleted transplantation in children. TCRbeta library construction was performed incorporating unique molecular identifiers. TCRdb ran MiXCR on the PCR reads and lists one entry per CDR3 protein. The profile shows about 440,000 distinct CDR3 sequences, 43% of them singletons. Specimen: PBMCs, collected before TCRalphabeta/CD19-depleted stem cell transplant. The receptors were sampled from a girl between 2 and 10 years old with aplastic anemia, due to receive a stem cell transplant.

The sample holds many counts of this clonotype. The chain is built from TRBV5-1 and TRBJ2-3; D ambiguous. The CDR3 length is 12 residues. The germline V and J ends were trimmed by 5 bases and 2 bases, with 6 bases remaining between them. Germline CDR1 is SGHRS and CDR2 is YFSETQ. The CDR3 DNA follows: TGCGCCAGCAGTAGGTTCACAGATACGCAGTATTTT. Translating gives CASSRFTDTQYF. The variable domain in full, completed from reference TRBV5-1 and TRBJ2-3, reads KAGVTQTPRYLIKTRGQQVTLSCSPISGHRSVSWYQQTPGQGLQFLFEYFSETQRNKGNFPGRFSGRQFSNSRSEMNVSTLELGDSALYLCASSRFTDTQYFGPGTRLTVL.

This clonotype turned up a few times. This rearrangement joins TRBV30 to TRBJ1-1; no clear D. There are 15 residues in the CDR3. CDR1 and CDR2 (germline): GTSNPN, SVGIG (reference sequence). V lost 0 bases and J lost 1, with 12 bases in between. CDR3 protein: CAWSVTFRWNTEAFF. The DNA of the CDR3 is TGTGCCTGGAGTGTAACATTTCGGTGGAACACTGAAGCTTTCTTT.

This clonotype turned up a few times. The genes are TRBV12-3 or TRBV12-4 and TRBJ1-1; maybe TRBD1 (6 bases). The CDR3 loop spans 18 amino acids. V lost 3 bases to trimming and J lost 0 bases, with 20 bases between them. The CDR3: CASSFRRGGTTMNTEAFF. CDR3 bases: TGTGCCAGCAGTTTTAGAAGGGGGGGCACTACCATGAACACTGAAGCTTTCTTT.

In this sample, this clonotype turned up a few times. Here the CDR3 reads CASSGIRVTSNQPQHF. The DNA of the CDR3 is TGTGCCAGTAGTGGAATCAGGGTTACAAGCAATCAGCCCCAGCATTTT. The V call is TRBV19, the J call TRBJ1-5; D is possibly TRBD1 (5 bases). Germline V CDR1 and CDR2: LNHDA, SQIVND (reference sequence). There are 16 residues in the CDR3. V was pared by 5 bases and J by 1 base, with 15 bases between.

The chain is built from TRBV20-1 and TRBJ2-1; D might be TRBD1 or TRBD2, each matching 6 bases. There are 14 residues in the CDR3. The V end lost 3 bases, the J end lost 7 bases, and 16 bases lay between the germline ends. CDR1 DFQATT and CDR2 SNEGSKA come from the germline V gene (reference sequence). CDR3 nucleotides: TGCAGTGCTAGTTACCGGGGGCGCCGGAATGAGCAGTTCTTC. Translated, it gives CSASYRGRRNEQFF.

V is TRBV7-9 and J is TRBJ2-3; 7 nucleotides line up with TRBD2. This CDR3 is built from 16 residues. Germline CDR1 and CDR2: SEHNR and FQNEAQ (reference sequence). V shed 4 bases and J 2 bases; nucleotides not matched to a gene: 9. CDR3 nucleotide sequence: TGTGCCAGCAGCTATCCCCAGCGGGGAACCACAGATACGCAGTATTTT. Amino acids: CASSYPQRGTTDTQYF.

In this sample, this clonotype turned up many times. The chain employs TRBV6-6 and TRBJ1-2, with D unresolved. This CDR3 comprises 12 residues. With 7 bases removed from V and 4 bases from J, the gap between germline ends came to 10 bases. CDR1 and CDR2 (germline): MNHNY, SVGAGI (reference sequence). CDR3 sequence: CASTALGYGYTF. The DNA of the CDR3 is TGTGCCAGCACCGCCTTAGGCTATGGCTACACCTTC.

V usage is TRBV5-5 and J usage is TRBJ2-2; TRBD2 agrees at 7 bases. CDR1 is SGHKS and CDR2 is YYEKEE in the germline V gene (reference sequence). The CDR3 loop spans 13 amino acids. V lost 1 base, J lost 6 bases, and 0 bases stayed unmatched. The CDR3 region has the DNA TGTGCCAGCAGCTTGCGGGAGGCCGGGGAGCTGTTTTTT. Amino acid sequence: CASSLREAGELFF.

The chain couples TRBV20-1 to TRBJ2-3, with 12 bases lining up with TRBD2. The V gene's germline CDR1 is DFQATT and CDR2 SNEGSKA (reference sequence). CDR3 length: 17 amino acids. The ends lost 2 bases at V and 5 bases at J; junction bases unmatched: 11. CDR3 sequence: CSARPTLAGGPRDTQYF. The CDR3 nucleotides read TGCAGTGCTAGACCGACTCTAGCGGGAGGGCCAAGAGATACGCAGTATTTT.

V and J are TRBV11-2 and TRBJ1-1; TRBD1 matches 10 bases. The CDR3 consists of 16 residues. J was trimmed by 5 bases and V by 3 bases; bases with no gene match: 9. Germline CDR1 SGHAT, CDR2 FQNNGV. This chain's CDR3 is CASSFPGTGAETEAFF. The CDR3 DNA reads TGTGCCAGCAGCTTCCCCGGGACAGGGGCGGAGACTGAAGCTTTCTTT.

This clonotype has a handful of counts. This sequence joins TRBV3-1 and TRBJ2-1; 12 bases line up with TRBD2. In germline, CDR1 is LGHDT, CDR2 YNNKEL (reference sequence). The CDR3 is made up of 20 amino acids. V trimming: 0 bases; J trimming: 1 base; junction bases outside the gene matches: 10. The CDR3 bases are TGTGCCAGCAGCCAAGATCCTTCTAGCGGGAGGGCCTTTTCCTACAATGAGCAGTTCTTC. Translating gives CASSQDPSSGRAFSYNEQFF.

This chain uses TRBV7-2 with TRBJ1-1, with D perhaps matching TRBD1 (6 bases). Germline loops: CDR1 SGHTA, CDR2 FQGNSA. The V gene lost 2 bases and the J gene lost 8 bases, with 18 bases spanning the gap. This CDR3 is built from 15 residues. In DNA form, the CDR3 reads TGTGCCAGCAGCTTACCCGAGGGGGGGGAGGCCGAAGCTTTCTTT. This translates into CASSLPEGGEAEAFF.

This chain joins TRBV15 and TRBJ1-5; D is perhaps TRBD1 (5 bases). Germline V gene sequence: CDR1 LNHNV, CDR2 YYDKDF (reference sequence). V was trimmed by 1 base and J by 4 bases, leaving 8 bases between them. The CDR3 extends over 14 amino acids. The CDR3 nucleotides are TGTGCCACCAGCAGAGGCAGGGCGAATCAGCCCCAGCATTTT. It yields the protein CATSRGRANQPQHF. Together with reference TRBV15 and TRBJ1-5, the CDR3 gives the full variable domain: DAMVIQNPRYQVTQFGKPVTLSCSQTLNHNVMYWYQQKSSQAPKLLFHYYDKDFNNEADTPDNFQSRRPNTSFCFLDIRSPGLGDTAMYLCATSRGRANQPQHFGDGTRLSIL.

The chain couples TRBV20-1 to TRBJ2-7; no definite D call. CDR1 and CDR2 from the germline V gene are DFQATT and SNEGSKA (reference sequence). Trimming removed 6 bases at V and 4 bases at J, with 10 bases between. The CDR3 contains 11 residues. The CDR3 sequence is CSALHLYEQYF. The DNA for the CDR3 is TGCAGTGCCCTGCACCTGTACGAGCAGTACTTC.

This clonotype appeared a few times. V and J are TRBV6-5 and TRBJ2-7, with 9 bases fitting TRBD1. CDR3 length: 16 amino acids. CDR1 MNHEY and CDR2 SVGAGI come from the germline V gene. J gave up 4 bases and V 3 bases, and 10 bases lay outside the gene matches. CDR3 loop: CASSYGGGQGQYEQYF. CDR3 bases: TGTGCCAGCAGTTATGGTGGGGGACAGGGACAATACGAGCAGTACTTC.

The chain links TRBV5-1 to TRBJ2-1; either TRBD1 or TRBD2 may supply D (5 bases each). This CDR3 is 14 amino acids long. CDR1 SGHRS and CDR2 YFSETQ come from the germline V gene. Trimming shortened V by 3 bases and J by 2 bases, and 9 bases separated the two germline ends. The CDR3 reads CASSSGPAYNEQFF. In DNA form, the CDR3 reads TGCGCCAGCAGCTCGGGACCTGCCTACAATGAGCAGTTCTTC.

The V gene is TRBV7-2, the J gene TRBJ2-1; D gene unclear. Trimming left V 7 bases short and J 5 bases short, with 12 bases between. The CDR3 is made up of 13 amino acids. CDR1 SGHTA and CDR2 FQGNSA come from the germline V gene. DNA of the CDR3: TGTGCCAGCACCTTCCTTCGCCACAATGAGCAGTTCTTC. This sequence encodes CASTFLRHNEQFF.

V is TRBV15 and J is TRBJ1-4, with TRBD1 as a possible D gene (5 bases). The CDR3 runs to 15 residues. The V end lost 5 bases, the J end lost 3 bases, and 13 bases lay between the germline ends. The germline V gene encodes CDR1 LNHNV and CDR2 YYDKDF (reference sequence). The DNA of the CDR3 is TGTGCCACCAGCTCCCGCCTGGGGGCTAATGAAAAACTGTTTTTT. It yields the protein CATSSRLGANEKLFF.

The V gene is TRBV27, the J gene TRBJ2-7, with 9 bases identical to TRBD2. With 4 bases clipped from V and 1 base from J, the junction kept 14 bases outside the gene matches. CDR1 and CDR2 (germline): MNHEY, SMNVEV (reference sequence). The CDR3 is 18 amino acids. CDR3 in amino acids: CASSWTSVRTGQSYEQYF. CDR3 sequence (DNA): TGTGCCAGCAGTTGGACTAGCGTGAGGACCGGACAATCCTACGAGCAGTACTTC.

This clonotype was counted at least ten times. J is TRBJ2-3 and V is TRBV5-1; TRBD1 matches at 9 bases. Looked up from germline, CDR1 is SGHRS and CDR2 is YFSETQ. Trimming cost V 3 bases and J 0 bases; bases outside gene matches: 5. This CDR3 contains 16 residues. DNA for the CDR3: TGCGCCAGCAGCTGGGGACAGGGTAGGAGCACAGATACGCAGTATTTT. Translated: CASSWGQGRSTDTQYF.

This clonotype was recorded many times. The CDR3 loop is CATSDGQGNTEAFF. As DNA, the CDR3 is TGTGCCACCAGTGATGGACAGGGGAACACTGAAGCTTTCTTT. The rearrangement links TRBV24-1 to TRBJ1-1; 8 bases align to TRBD1. Germline V gene data show CDR1 as KGHDR and CDR2 as SFDVKD. V dropped 3 bases and J dropped 1; count of bases not matched to a gene: 0. This CDR3 is built from 14 residues.

Ten or more counts support this clonotype. The gene calls are TRBV28 and TRBJ1-4; maybe TRBD1 (5 bases). This CDR3 has 14 residues. V was shortened by 6 bases and J by 6 bases, with 14 bases between the two germline ends. The germline V gene has CDR1 MDHEN and CDR2 SYDVKM. In nucleotides, the CDR3 is TGTGCCAGCAGCCCTCATGGGGCGGATGAAAAACTGTTTTTT. Translated: CASSPHGADEKLFF.

This clonotype has at least ten counts. V gene TRBV13 combines with J gene TRBJ1-1; D gene ambiguous. The CDR3 totals 14 residues. V lost 3 bases, J lost 1 base, and 9 bases lay in between. Germline V gives CDR1 PRHDT, CDR2 FYEKMQ (reference sequence). The CDR3 coding sequence is TGTGCCAGCAGCTTCGGCCGTACGAACACTGAAGCTTTCTTT. Encoded protein: CASSFGRTNTEAFF.